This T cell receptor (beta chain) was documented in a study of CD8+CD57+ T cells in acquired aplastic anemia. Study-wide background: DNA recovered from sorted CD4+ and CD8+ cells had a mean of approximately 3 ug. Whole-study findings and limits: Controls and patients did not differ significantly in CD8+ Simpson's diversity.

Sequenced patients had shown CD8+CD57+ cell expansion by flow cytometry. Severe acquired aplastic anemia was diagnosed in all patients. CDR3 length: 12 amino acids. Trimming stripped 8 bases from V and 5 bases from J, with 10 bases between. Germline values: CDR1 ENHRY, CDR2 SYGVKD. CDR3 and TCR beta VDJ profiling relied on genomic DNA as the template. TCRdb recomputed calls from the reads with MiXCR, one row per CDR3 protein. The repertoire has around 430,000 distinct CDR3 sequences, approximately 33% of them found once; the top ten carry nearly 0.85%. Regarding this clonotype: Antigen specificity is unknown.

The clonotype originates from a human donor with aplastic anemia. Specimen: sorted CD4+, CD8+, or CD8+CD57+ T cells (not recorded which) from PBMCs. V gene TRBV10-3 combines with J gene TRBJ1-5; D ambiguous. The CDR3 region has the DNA TGTGCCATCGGGCAGGAAGATCAGCCCCAGCATTTT. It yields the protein CAIGQEDQPQHF.